Listed below are T cell receptor beta chains from one sample, sequenced in a study of blood T cells in healthy people across ages. MiXCR was run by TCRdb on the 5' RACE reads, yielding one entry per CDR3 protein. Among hundreds of thousands of distinct CDR3 sequences listed, more than 45% were seen once. Sequenced material: blood. Source of these receptors: a man aged 30 to 45 in good health. Each CDR3 is given with its conserved first and last residue. Where a row states a size, it is once, few, many or the class of an expanded clone; other rows omit it.

>NA|TRBV5-8|12
CASSLRRIGYTF
>NA|TRBV11-2|15
CASSLGEGLVGTQYF
>few|TRBV20-1|12
CSARDLNYGYTF
>NA|TRBV20-1|15
CSAQNRRGRSNEQFF
>NA|TRBV6-1|14
CASSLDRGQGEAFF
>NA|TRBV6-5|16
CASRGISDGFGYGYTF
>few|TRBV7-2|15
CASSLFLGSKHIQYF
>NA|TRBV5-1|13
CASGAGQAYEQYF
>few|TRBV6-6|15
CASSIKGFAGGEQYF
>NA|TRBV5-1|17
CASSFLYRDRGSYEQYF
>NA|TRBV20-1|12
CSGSSVLGGYTF
>NA|TRBV6-2/TRBV6-3|14
CASSYRSSKNEQYF
>NA|TRBV3-1|15
CASSHGLGDNYGYTF
>NA|TRBV15|15
CATSRADLTQETQYF
>once|TRBV28|13
CASSSGGSQPQHF
>NA|TRBV14|12
CASSQSHREQFF
>NA|TRBV7-2|15
CASSFTYGGIETQYF
>NA|TRBV7-9|14
CASSEGTQTGEQYF
>NA|TRBV18|16
CASSNPGTGVTYEQYF
>NA|TRBV5-1|13
CASSFRTSAEQFF
>few|TRBV7-2|11
CASGQTYGYTF